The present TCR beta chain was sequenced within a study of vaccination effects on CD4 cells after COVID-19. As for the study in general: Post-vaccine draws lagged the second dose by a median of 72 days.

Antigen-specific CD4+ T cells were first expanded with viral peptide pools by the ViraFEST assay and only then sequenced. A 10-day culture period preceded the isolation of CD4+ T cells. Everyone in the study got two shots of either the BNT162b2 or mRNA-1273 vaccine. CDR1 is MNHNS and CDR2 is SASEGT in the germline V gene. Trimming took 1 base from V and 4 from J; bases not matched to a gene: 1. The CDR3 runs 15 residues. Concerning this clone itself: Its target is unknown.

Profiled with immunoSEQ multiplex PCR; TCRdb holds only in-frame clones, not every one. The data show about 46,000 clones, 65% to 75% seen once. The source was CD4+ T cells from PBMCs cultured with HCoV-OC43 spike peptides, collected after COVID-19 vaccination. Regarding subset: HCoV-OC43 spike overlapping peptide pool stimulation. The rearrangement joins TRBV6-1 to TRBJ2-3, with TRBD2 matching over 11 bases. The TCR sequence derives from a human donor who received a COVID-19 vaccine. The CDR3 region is CASSEVAGGPDTQYF. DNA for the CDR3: TGTGCCAGCAGTGAAGTAGCGGGGGGGCCAGATACGCAGTATTTT.